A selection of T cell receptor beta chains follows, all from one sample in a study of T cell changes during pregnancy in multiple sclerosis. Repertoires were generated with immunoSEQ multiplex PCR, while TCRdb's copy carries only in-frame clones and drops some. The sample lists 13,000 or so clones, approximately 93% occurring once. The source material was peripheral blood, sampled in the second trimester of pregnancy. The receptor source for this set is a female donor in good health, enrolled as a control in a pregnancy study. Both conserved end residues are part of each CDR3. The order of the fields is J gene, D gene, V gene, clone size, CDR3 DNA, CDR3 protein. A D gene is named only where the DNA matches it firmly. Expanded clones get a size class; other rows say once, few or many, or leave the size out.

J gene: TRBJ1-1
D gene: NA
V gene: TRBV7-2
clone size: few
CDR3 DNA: TGTGCCAGCAGCTCCACAGGGAGACGGGCTGAAGCTTTCTTT
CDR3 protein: CASSSTGRRAEAFF

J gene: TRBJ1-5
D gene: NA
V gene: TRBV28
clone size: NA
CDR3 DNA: TGTGCCAGCAGTATTGGAGGCCAGCCCCAGCATTTT
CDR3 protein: CASSIGGQPQHF

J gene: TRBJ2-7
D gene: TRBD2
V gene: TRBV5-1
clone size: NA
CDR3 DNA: TGCGCCAGCAGCTCCGCAGCGGGAGTTGTGGGTGAGCAGTACTTC
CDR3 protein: CASSSAAGVVGEQYF

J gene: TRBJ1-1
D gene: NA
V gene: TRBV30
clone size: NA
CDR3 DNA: TGTGCCTGGAGAGTGGGACTGACGAACACTGAAGCTTTCTTT
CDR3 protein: CAWRVGLTNTEAFF

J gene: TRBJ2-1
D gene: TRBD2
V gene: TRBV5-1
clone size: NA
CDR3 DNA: TGCGCCAGCATCGCGACTAGCGGGAGTCACGGTGAGCAGTTCTTC
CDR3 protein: CASIATSGSHGEQFF

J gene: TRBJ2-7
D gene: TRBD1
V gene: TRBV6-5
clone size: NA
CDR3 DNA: TGTGCCAGCACCGAACCGGGACAGGGGACCCGCGAGCAGTACTTC
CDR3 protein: CASTEPGQGTREQYF

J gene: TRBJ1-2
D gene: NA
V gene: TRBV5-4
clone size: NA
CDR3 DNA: TGTGCCAGCAGGGCCCAGGGTGGCGTGTATGGCTACACCTTC
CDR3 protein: CASRAQGGVYGYTF

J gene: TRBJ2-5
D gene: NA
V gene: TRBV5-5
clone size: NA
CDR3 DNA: TGTGCCAGCAGCCAAGGGACATACCAAGAGACCCAGTACTTC
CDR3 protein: CASSQGTYQETQYF

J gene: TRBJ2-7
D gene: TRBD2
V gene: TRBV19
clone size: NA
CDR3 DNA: TGTGCCAGTAGATCGTTAGCGGGTACCTACGAGCAGTACTTC
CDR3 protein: CASRSLAGTYEQYF

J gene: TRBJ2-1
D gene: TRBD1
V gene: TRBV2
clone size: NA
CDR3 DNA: TGTGCCAGCAGTGAGTGGCGGGGACAGGGCGAGCAGTTCTTC
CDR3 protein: CASSEWRGQGEQFF

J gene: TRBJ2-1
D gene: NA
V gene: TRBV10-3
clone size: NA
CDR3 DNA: TGTGCCATCAGTGAACAGGCCTACAATGAGCAGTTCTTC
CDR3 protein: CAISEQAYNEQFF

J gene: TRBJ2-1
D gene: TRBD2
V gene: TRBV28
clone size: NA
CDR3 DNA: TGTGCCAGCAGTTTACGACTAGCGGGATTAAAAAGGGGTGAGCAGTTCTTC
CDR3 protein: CASSLRLAGLKRGEQFF

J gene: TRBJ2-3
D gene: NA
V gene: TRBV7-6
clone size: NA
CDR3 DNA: TGTGCCAGCAGCCCAAACGAAGCGGATACGCAGTATTTT
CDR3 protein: CASSPNEADTQYF

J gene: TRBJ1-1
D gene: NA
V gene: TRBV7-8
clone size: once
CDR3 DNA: TGTGCCAGCAGCTTCCACCTGATAGGCTCAGGCACTGAAGCTTTCTTT
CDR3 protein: CASSFHLIGSGTEAFF

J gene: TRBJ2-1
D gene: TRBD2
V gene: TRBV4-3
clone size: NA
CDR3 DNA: TGCGCCAGCAGCCAAGGACTAGCGGGAGGGTACAATGAGCAGTTCTTC
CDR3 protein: CASSQGLAGGYNEQFF

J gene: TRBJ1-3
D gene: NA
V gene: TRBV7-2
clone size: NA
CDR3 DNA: TGTGCCAGCAGCTTAAAGGGGGGGCTAGGAAACACCATATATTTT
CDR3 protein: CASSLKGGLGNTIYF

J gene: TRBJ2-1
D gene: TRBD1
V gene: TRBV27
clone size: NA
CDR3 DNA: TGTGCCAGCAGTCCCCACCTTGGGACAGGGTATTACAATGAGCAGTTCTTC
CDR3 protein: CASSPHLGTGYYNEQFF

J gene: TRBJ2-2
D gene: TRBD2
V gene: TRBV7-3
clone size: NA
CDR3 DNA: TGTGCCAGCAGCGTAGGGGGACTAGAAAAGCTGTTTTTT
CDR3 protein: CASSVGGLEKLFF

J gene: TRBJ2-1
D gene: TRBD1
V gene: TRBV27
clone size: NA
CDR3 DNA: TGTGCCAGCAGTTTAAGGGAGAAGGGGGCGGATGAGCAGTTCTTC
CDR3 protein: CASSLREKGADEQFF

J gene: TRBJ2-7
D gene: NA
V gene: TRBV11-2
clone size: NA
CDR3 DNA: TGTGCCAGCGGGACTCCTTTAGTGTGGGAGCAGTACTTC
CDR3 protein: CASGTPLVWEQYF

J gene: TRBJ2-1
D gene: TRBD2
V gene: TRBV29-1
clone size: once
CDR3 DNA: TGCAGCGTTAAAGCGGGAGGGCCAATCAATGAGCAGTTCTTC
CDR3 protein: CSVKAGGPINEQFF

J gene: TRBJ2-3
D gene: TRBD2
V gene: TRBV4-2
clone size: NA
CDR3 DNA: TGTGCCAGCAGCCAAGATCGTCTAGCGGGGGGTCTAGACGTCACAGATACGCAGTATTTT
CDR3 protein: CASSQDRLAGGLDVTDTQYF

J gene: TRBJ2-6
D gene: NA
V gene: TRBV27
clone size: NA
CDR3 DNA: TGTGCCAGCAGTTTTCGCACCGGGGACTCTGGGGCCAACGTCCTGACTTTC
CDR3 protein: CASSFRTGDSGANVLTF

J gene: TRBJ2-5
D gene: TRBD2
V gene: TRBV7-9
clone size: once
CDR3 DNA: TGTGCCAGCAGCTTAGCCGGGGGGGGCTCTCAAGAGACCCAGTACTTC
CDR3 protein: CASSLAGGGSQETQYF

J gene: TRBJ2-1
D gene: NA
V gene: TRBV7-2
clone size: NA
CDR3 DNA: TGTGCCAGCAGGCCCCGGGACAATCCATACAATGAGCAGTTCTTC
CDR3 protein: CASRPRDNPYNEQFF

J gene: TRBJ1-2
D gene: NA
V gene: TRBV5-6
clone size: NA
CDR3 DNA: TGTGCCAGCAGCTTGCGGACAGCTAACTATGGCTACACCTTC
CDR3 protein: CASSLRTANYGYTF

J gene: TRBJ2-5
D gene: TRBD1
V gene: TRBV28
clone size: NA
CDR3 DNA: TGTGCCAGCTTTACAGGGGGCGCGGAGACCCAGTACTTC
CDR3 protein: CASFTGGAETQYF

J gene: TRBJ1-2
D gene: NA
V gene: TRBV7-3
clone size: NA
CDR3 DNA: TGTGCCAGCAGCTTAGGGGCAGGCTATGGCTACACCTTC
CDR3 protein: CASSLGAGYGYTF

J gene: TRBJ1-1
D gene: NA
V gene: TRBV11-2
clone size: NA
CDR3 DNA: TGTGCCAGCAGCTTAAATTCAGCGATTGAAGCTTTCTTT
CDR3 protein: CASSLNSAIEAFF

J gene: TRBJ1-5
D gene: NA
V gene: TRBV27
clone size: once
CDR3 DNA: TGTGCCAGCAGAGACACCTTCAATCAGCCCCAGCATTTT
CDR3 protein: CASRDTFNQPQHF

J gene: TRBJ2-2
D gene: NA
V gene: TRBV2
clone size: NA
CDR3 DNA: TGTGCCAGCAGTGAAGGGCCCAACACCGGGGAGCTGTTTTTT
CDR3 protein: CASSEGPNTGELFF

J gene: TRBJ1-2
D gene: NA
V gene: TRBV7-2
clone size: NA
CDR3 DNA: TGTGCCAGCAGCTTAGTTATAGCTAACTATGGCTACGCCTTC
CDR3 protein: CASSLVIANYGYAF

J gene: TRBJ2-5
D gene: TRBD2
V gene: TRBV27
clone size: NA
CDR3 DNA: TGTGCCAGCAGTACTTTCGGGGGGGAGACCCAGTACTTC
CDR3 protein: CASSTFGGETQYF

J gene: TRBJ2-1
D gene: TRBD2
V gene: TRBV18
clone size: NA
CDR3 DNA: TGTGCCAGCTCACCACCGCAAGGGACTAGCGGGGGCTACAATGAGCAGTTCTTC
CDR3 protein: CASSPPQGTSGGYNEQFF

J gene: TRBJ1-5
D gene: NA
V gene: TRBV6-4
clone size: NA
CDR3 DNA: TGTGCCAGCAGTGCCGGGACAAACAATCAGCCCCAGCATTTT
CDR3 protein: CASSAGTNNQPQHF

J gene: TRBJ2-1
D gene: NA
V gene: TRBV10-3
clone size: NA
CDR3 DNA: TGTGCCATCAGTGAGTCGGGGGGGCGGGCCTCCTACAATGAGCAGTTCTTC
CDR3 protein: CAISESGGRASYNEQFF

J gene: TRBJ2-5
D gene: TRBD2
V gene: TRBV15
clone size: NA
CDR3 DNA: TGTGCCACCAGCAGGCCACTAGCGGGGAGGGAGACCCAGTACTTC
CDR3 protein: CATSRPLAGRETQYF

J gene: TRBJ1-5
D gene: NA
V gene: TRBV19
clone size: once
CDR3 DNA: TGTGCCAGTAGACAGTCCCTTCCGGATCAGCCCCAGCATTTT
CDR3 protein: CASRQSLPDQPQHF

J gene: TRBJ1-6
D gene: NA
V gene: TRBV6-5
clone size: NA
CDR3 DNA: TGTGCCAGCAGGAGACAGGTTAATTCACCCCTCCACTTT
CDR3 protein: CASRRQVNSPLHF

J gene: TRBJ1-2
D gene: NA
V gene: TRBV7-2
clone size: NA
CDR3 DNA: TGTGCCAGCAGCTTAGGACAGCTGGGTGGCTATGGCTACACCTTC
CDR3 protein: CASSLGQLGGYGYTF

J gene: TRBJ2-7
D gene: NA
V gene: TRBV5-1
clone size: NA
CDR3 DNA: TGCGCCAGCAGCTCCGACAACCCCGGGAGCCACGAGCAGTACTTC
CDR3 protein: CASSSDNPGSHEQYF

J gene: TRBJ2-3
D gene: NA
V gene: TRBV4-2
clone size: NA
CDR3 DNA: TGTGCCAGCAGCCAAGATAGGTTCGTCCGAGGTCATTCTAGCACAGATACGCAGTATTTT
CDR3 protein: CASSQDRFVRGHSSTDTQYF

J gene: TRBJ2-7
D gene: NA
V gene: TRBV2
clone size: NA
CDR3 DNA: TGTGCCAGCAGTGTAAAACTACCATCCTACGAGCAGTACTTC
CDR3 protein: CASSVKLPSYEQYF

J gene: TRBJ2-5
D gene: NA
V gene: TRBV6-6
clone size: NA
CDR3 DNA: TGTGCCAGCAGTTACACCGGGGCCCAGTACTTC
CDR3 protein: CASSYTGAQYF

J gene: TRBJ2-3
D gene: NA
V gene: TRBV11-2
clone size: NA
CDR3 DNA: TGTGCCAGCAGCCCACCCGCGGGGGCCAGGTATACGCAGTATTTT
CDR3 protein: CASSPPAGARYTQYF

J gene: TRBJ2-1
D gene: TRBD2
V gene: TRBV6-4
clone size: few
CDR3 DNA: TGTGCCAGCGCGAGACTAGCGGGAGGTGGAGATGAGCAGTTCTTC
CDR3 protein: CASARLAGGGDEQFF

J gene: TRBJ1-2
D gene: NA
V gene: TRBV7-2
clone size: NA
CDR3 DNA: TGTGCCAGCCCCCAAGGGGCCCCGTGGTCGGGCTACACCTTC
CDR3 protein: CASPQGAPWSGYTF

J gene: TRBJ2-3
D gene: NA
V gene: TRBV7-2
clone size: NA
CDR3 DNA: TGTGCCAGCAGCTTAGGGATGAGGGATACGCAGTATTTT
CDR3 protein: CASSLGMRDTQYF

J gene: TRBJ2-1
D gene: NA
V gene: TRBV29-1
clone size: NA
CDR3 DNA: TGCAGCGTCGTTAGGGGCGTCGAGCAGTTCTTC
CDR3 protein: CSVVRGVEQFF

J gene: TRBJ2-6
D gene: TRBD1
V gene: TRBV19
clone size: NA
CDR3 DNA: TGTGCCAGTAGTATGGGACAGGGAACTCGCTCTGGGGCCAACGTCCTGACTTTC
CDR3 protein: CASSMGQGTRSGANVLTF

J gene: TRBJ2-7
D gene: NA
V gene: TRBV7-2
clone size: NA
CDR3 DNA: TGTGCCAGCAGCCCAGGCTCCTACGAGCAGTACTTC
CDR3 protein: CASSPGSYEQYF

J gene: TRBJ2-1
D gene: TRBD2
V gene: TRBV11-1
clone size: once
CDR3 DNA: TGTGCCAGCAGCTTAGGGACTAGCCTTAACATCAACAATGAGCAGTTCTTC
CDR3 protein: CASSLGTSLNINNEQFF

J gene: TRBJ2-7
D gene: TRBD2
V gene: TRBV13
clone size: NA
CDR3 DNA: TGTGCCAGCCGAGCTAGAAGGGAGGGAAAATACGAGCAGTACTTC
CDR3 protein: CASRARREGKYEQYF

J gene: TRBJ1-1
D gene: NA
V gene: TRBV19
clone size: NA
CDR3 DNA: TGTGCCAGTAGCCAGCAACAGGGAAGTGGTACTGAAGCTTTCTTT
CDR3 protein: CASSQQQGSGTEAFF